What follows are 10 T cell receptor beta chains derived from one specimen sequenced in a study of PD-1 blockade in mismatch repair-deficient tumors. Data came from immunoSEQ multiplex PCR; TCRdb stores just in-frame clones and leaves some out. This sample yields 40,000 to 65,000 clones, of which about 85% are seen a single time; roughly 8.1% belongs to the top ten. This specimen was peripheral blood, taken roughly 20 weeks after starting pembrolizumab. Every receptor here comes from an adult with mismatch repair-deficient cancer.

This chain uses TRBV4-2 with TRBJ1-2; no clear D gene. Germline CDR1 is LGHNA and CDR2 is YNFKEQ. The V and J ends lost 0 bases and 8 bases respectively, with 4 bases between them. This CDR3 has 11 residues. The CDR3 DNA is TGTGCCAGCAGCCAAGAGGGCGGCTACACCTTC. Amino acids: CASSQEGGYTF.

The V call is TRBV18, the J call TRBJ2-3, with D hard to call. CDR3 size: 14 residues. Germline V gene data show CDR1 as KGHSH and CDR2 as LQKENI. Trimming shortened V by 0 bases and J by 5 bases, and 9 bases separated the two germline ends. CDR3 in amino acids: CASSPPVARDTQYF. The CDR3 DNA sequence: TGTGCCAGCTCACCACCCGTTGCTCGAGATACGCAGTATTTT.

The rearrangement links TRBV10-3 to TRBJ1-3, with 7 bases identical to TRBD1. CDR3 size: 16 residues. With 3 bases clipped from V and 0 bases from J, the junction kept 5 bases outside the gene matches. Germline loops: CDR1 ENHRY, CDR2 SYGVKD. Here the CDR3 reads CAISENRGGSGNTIYF. The CDR3 DNA reads TGTGCCATCAGTGAAAACAGGGGCGGCTCTGGAAACACCATATATTTT.

J is TRBJ2-7 and V is TRBV5-1; D is possibly TRBD1 (6 bases). There are 15 residues in the CDR3. Germline CDR1 SGHRS, CDR2 YFSETQ. V lost 0 bases and J lost 0, with 10 bases in between. CDR3 nucleotide sequence: TGCGCCAGCAGCTTGGCCGCGGACAGCTCCTACGAGCAGTACTTC. This sequence encodes CASSLAADSSYEQYF.

This clone was found once. This chain links TRBV7-3 with TRBJ2-3, with D tentatively TRBD2 (5 bases). The CDR3 spans 14 residues. The germline V gene encodes CDR1 SGHTA and CDR2 FQGTGA. V was shortened by 3 bases and J by 4 bases, with 11 bases between the two germline ends. The CDR3 DNA reads as TGTGCCAGCAGCTTCCAGCGGATGGCAGATACGCAGTATTTT. Translating it yields CASSFQRMADTQYF.

V gene TRBV29-1 combines with J gene TRBJ2-1; TRBD2 agrees at 10 bases. The CDR3 spans 14 residues. The V segment lost 6 bases and the J segment 9 bases; nucleotides outside the gene matches: 11. Germline V gives CDR1 SQVTM, CDR2 ANQGSEA. This CDR3 reads CSVLPGLASSEQFF. The CDR3 DNA reads as TGCAGCGTCTTACCGGGACTAGCGTCTAGTGAGCAGTTCTTC.

V and J are TRBV2 and TRBJ2-7, with 8 bases aligning to TRBD2. Looked up from germline, CDR1 is SNHLY and CDR2 is FYNNEI. The J segment lost 0 bases and the V segment lost 5 bases, leaving 3 bases of the junction unmatched. The CDR3 spans 14 residues. DNA of the CDR3: TGTGCCAGCAGTCTAGCGGGCCTCTCCTACGAGCAGTACTTC. Translating gives CASSLAGLSYEQYF.

The V and J genes are TRBV11-3 and TRBJ2-3, with 7 bases identical to TRBD1. The CDR3 loop spans 14 amino acids. Trimming cost V 6 bases and J 0 bases; bases outside gene matches: 3. Germline V gives CDR1 SGHNT, CDR2 YENEEA. The CDR3 DNA reads TGTGCCAGCAGTTTGGGACAGAGCACAGATACGCAGTATTTT. As protein: CASSLGQSTDTQYF.

For this clone: Given a much more abundant clone one base away, this may be a read error. The gene calls are TRBV7-8 and TRBJ2-6; D possibly corresponds to TRBD1 (5 bases). V was pared by 5 bases and J by 2 bases, with 7 bases between. CDR3 size: 14 residues. The germline gives CDR1 SGHVS, CDR2 FQNEAQ. The CDR3 bases are TGTGCCAGCAGCCCCAGGGCTGGGGCCAACGTCCTGACTTTC. Translation: CASSPRAGANVLTF.

The chain carries TRBV21-1 and TRBJ2-2. TRBV21-1 counts as a pseudogene. The CDR3 extends over 13 amino acids. For the CDR3, the DNA is TGTGCCAGCAGCACCCGGATCACCGGGGAGCTGTTTTTT. It specifies CASSTRITGELFF.